This T cell receptor beta chain was obtained from a study of cytomegalovirus exposure and HLA in healthy donors. Broader study findings: Rarity held for most TCR sequences, but there were some public TCRs that occurred in many donors.

The CDR3 length is 20 residues. Germline CDR1 and CDR2: LGHNA and YSLEER. V was trimmed by 0 bases and J by 3 bases, leaving 25 bases between them. This clone was observed a single time. The antigen remains undetermined. The assay was immunoSEQ multiplex PCR, and TCRdb's table has in-frame clones only and misses some. The sample holds around 170,000 clones, roughly 91% seen once. The origin of this receptor is a man in his late teens or twenties in good health and CMV-seronegative. Material: PBMCs. This chain connects TRBV4-3 to TRBJ2-3; TRBD2 might be the D (6 bases). For the CDR3, the DNA is TGCGCCAGCAGCCAAGATGGGGGGACCCAAAACACCCCGAGAACAGATACGCAGTATTTT. This sequence encodes CASSQDGGTQNTPRTDTQYF.